The 4 T cell receptor beta chains listed next were all sequenced from one sample in a study of blood T cell repertoires in COVID-19. Measured with immunoSEQ multiplex PCR; TCRdb has only the in-frame clones, and not every one. The repertoire holds approximately 190,000 clones, with roughly four fifths as singletons. The specimen was peripheral blood. These receptors originate from a woman aged 40 to 50 with acute or convalescent COVID-19.

CDR3 region: CASSPGQGLDYGYTF. In DNA, the CDR3 is TGTGCCAGTAGCCCGGGACAGGGACTTGACTATGGCTACACCTTC. The genes are TRBV19 and TRBJ1-2; 9 positions match TRBD1. Trimming at V came to 6 bases and at J to 3 bases, leaving 8 bases not matched to a gene. This CDR3 has 15 amino acids. CDR1 is LNHDA, CDR2 SQIVND, per germline (reference sequence). Supplemented by reference TRBV19 and TRBJ1-2, the full variable domain reads DGGITQSPKYLFRKEGQNVTLSCEQNLNHDAMYWYRQDPGQGLRLIYYSQIVNDFQKGDIAEGYSVSREKKESFPLTVTSAQKNPTAFYLCASSPGQGLDYGYTFGSGTRLTVV.

The rearrangement links TRBV10-3 to TRBJ1-1, with 8 bases that match TRBD1. The CDR3 is 13 residues long. Germline V lookup: CDR1 ENHRY, CDR2 SYGVKD. Trimming cost V 10 bases and J 6 bases; bases outside gene matches: 10. CDR3 nucleotides: TGTGCCACCTCTTGGACAGGGAAGTCTGAAGCTTTCTTT. Residues: CATSWTGKSEAFF.

This clone showed up just once. This sequence joins TRBV10-2 and TRBJ1-6; unclear D gene. Germline CDR1 and CDR2: WSHSY and SAAADI. The CDR3 contains 15 residues. V lost 3 bases and J 4 bases, leaving 10 bases between the germline ends. The CDR3 nucleotides read TGCGCCAGCAGTGATTACCAGGAATATAATTCACCCCTCCACTTT. Translated: CASSDYQEYNSPLHF.

V usage is TRBV5-6 and J usage is TRBJ2-7, with D hard to call. V was shortened by 1 base and J by 0 bases, with 5 bases between the two germline ends. CDR1 SGHDT and CDR2 YYEEEE come from the germline V gene. The CDR3 extends over 13 amino acids. The CDR3 protein is CASSLWLSYEQYF. The CDR3 DNA reads as TGTGCCAGCAGCTTGTGGCTCTCCTACGAGCAGTACTTC.